This T cell receptor beta chain comes out of a study of cytomegalovirus exposure and HLA in healthy donors. Trimming pared 5 bases from V and 0 bases from J, leaving 14 bases between. This CDR3 is built from 17 residues. Germline V CDR1 and CDR2: MNHEY, SMNVEV (reference sequence). The table lists this clone with many counts. Method: immunoSEQ multiplex PCR; TCRdb's copy keeps in-frame clones and lacks some. The data contain around 200,000 clones, about 86% of them seen just once; the ten biggest clones take up 2.8%. The chain links TRBV27 to TRBJ2-6; D gene uncertain. Input material: PBMCs. The source of this sequence is a woman aged 18-29 years in good health and CMV-seropositive. CDR3 nucleotide sequence: TGTGCCAGCAGTGCCGTTAGCTCGAGCTCTGGGGCCAACGTCCTGACTTTC. This encodes CASSAVSSSSGANVLTF.